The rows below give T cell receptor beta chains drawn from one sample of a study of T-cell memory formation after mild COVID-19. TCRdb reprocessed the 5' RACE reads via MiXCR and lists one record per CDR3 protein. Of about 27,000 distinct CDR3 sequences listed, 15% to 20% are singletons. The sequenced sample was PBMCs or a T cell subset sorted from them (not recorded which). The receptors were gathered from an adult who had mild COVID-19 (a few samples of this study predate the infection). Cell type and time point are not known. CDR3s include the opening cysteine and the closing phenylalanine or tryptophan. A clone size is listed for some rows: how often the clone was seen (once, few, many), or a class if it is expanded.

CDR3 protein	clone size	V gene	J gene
CASRQGSQPQHF	few	TRBV13	TRBJ1-5
CASSSGRDSDYEQYF	few	TRBV7-2	TRBJ2-7
CSARDEVLAGGLDTQYF	many	TRBV20-1	TRBJ2-3
CASRGTGNQPQHF	many	TRBV12-3/TRBV12-4	TRBJ1-5
CSAKRGTGQETQYF	many	TRBV20-1	TRBJ2-5
CASSLWGGSNTEAFF	few	TRBV7-2	TRBJ1-1
CSATIHNEQFF	many	TRBV20-1	TRBJ2-1
CASRSGQGSYEQYF	many	TRBV6-5	TRBJ2-7
CASSHDRVNGYTF	few	TRBV7-2	TRBJ1-2
CASSPKISGANVLTF	NA	TRBV7-2	TRBJ2-6
CATSRVVAGGTDTQYF	many	TRBV15	TRBJ2-3
CASSQGDAGGPRETQYF	many	TRBV14	TRBJ2-5
CASSKRLFYQETQYF	many	TRBV21-1	TRBJ2-5
CASSSTSGENIQYF	NA	TRBV2	TRBJ2-4
CASTPGYLKDNEQFF	many	TRBV3-1	TRBJ2-1
CASSPTGTRTGETQYF	many	TRBV5-5	TRBJ2-5
CASSEYPTVHEQFF	many	TRBV25-1	TRBJ2-1
CATSRDRVAGVGETQYF	many	TRBV15	TRBJ2-5